The 2 T cell receptor beta chains below all came from one sample that was sequenced in a study of shared clonotypes between healthy human individuals. Sequencing was performed with immunoSEQ multiplex PCR; in TCRdb, only in-frame clones are kept and a portion is missing. Altogether about 2 million clones are present, just under 95% being singletons, with the ten largest covering roughly 1.2%. Naive-designated CD8 cells lacked CD45RO, were positively enriched for CCR7, and omitted terminally differentiated effector memory CD45RA+ cells. The specimen was naive CD8+ T cells sorted from blood. The source is a young man in good health.

The chain couples TRBV4-1 to TRBJ2-3; D is possibly TRBD2 (6 bases). This CDR3 has 15 residues. Trimming took 1 base from V and 5 from J, leaving 13 bases between them. Germline loops: CDR1 MGHRA, CDR2 YSYEKL. As DNA, the CDR3 is TGCGCCAGCAGCCAAGGGGATTGGAGGGGAGATACGCAGTATTTT. This gives the protein CASSQGDWRGDTQYF.

The genes are TRBV10-1 and TRBJ2-7; TRBD1 aligns across 10 bases. J was trimmed by 5 bases and V by 1 base; bases with no gene match: 5. Per the germline V gene, CDR1 is WNHNN and CDR2 is SYGVQD (reference sequence). There are 15 residues in the CDR3. CDR3 amino acids: CASSEWGQGRNEQYF. DNA of the CDR3: TGCGCCAGCAGTGAGTGGGGACAGGGGAGAAACGAGCAGTACTTC.